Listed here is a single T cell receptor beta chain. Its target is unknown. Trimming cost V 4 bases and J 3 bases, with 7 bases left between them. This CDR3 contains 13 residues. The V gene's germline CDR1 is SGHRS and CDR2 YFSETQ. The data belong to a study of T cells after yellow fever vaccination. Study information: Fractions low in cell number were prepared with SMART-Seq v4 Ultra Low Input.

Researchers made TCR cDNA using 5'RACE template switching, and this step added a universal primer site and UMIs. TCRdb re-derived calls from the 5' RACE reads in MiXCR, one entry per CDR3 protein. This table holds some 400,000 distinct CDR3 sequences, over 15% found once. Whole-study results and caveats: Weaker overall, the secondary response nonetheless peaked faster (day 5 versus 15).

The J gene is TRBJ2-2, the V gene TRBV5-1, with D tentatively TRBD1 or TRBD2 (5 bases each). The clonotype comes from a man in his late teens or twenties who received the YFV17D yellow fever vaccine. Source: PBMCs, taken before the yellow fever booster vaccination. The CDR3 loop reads CASSGGDTGELFF. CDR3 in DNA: TGCGCCAGCAGCGGGGGAGACACCGGGGAGCTGTTTTTT.